This T cell receptor (beta chain) was recovered during a study of CD8 T cells in Susac syndrome. An amount of RNA that ranged from 0.5 to 1 ug was reverse transcribed with random hexamers. Each CDR3 protein gets one entry after TCRdb re-called the immunoSEQ multiplex PCR reads with MiXCR. Counted here are about 130,000 distinct CDR3 sequences, more than 90% occurring once; the ten biggest clones make up 0.12%. Sequencing of TCR beta drew on CD8+ and CD4+ T cells from blood. This CDR3 contains 16 residues. In germline, CDR1 is LNHNV, CDR2 YYDKDF (reference sequence). J lost 4 bases, V lost 1 base, and 7 bases had no gene match.

The chain couples TRBV15 to TRBJ2-7; 10 positions agree with TRBD2. The specimen was CD4+ T cells from PBMCs. The source is a human donor in good health. DNA of the CDR3: TGTGCCACCAGCAGAGGGGGCGGACTAGCGGTTTACGAGCAGTACTTC. As protein: CATSRGGGLAVYEQYF.